This is a list of T cell receptor beta chains from one sample in a study of blood T cells in healthy people across ages. Each CDR3 protein is one row after TCRdb ran MiXCR on the 5' RACE reads. The sample includes some 1,500,000 distinct CDR3 sequences, approximately 42% seen only once; the top ten take approximately 4.1%. Sample: blood. These receptors were obtained from a woman aged 18-29 years in good health. Both conserved end residues are part of each CDR3. For some rows the clone size is stated as once, few or many, or as a class when expanded; others skip it.

V gene	CDR3 length	J gene	clone size	CDR3 protein
TRBV20-1	16	TRBJ1-2	.	CSARDWLRSSNYGYTF
TRBV9	15	TRBJ2-5	.	CASSSSGRAPNEQYF
TRBV20-1	13	TRBJ2-1	.	CSASFRAGNEQFF
TRBV24-1	15	TRBJ2-7	.	CATSDLLVGGNEQYF
TRBV4-1	17	TRBJ2-5	.	CASSQGDRAGGQETQYF
TRBV6-6	15	TRBJ2-3	few	CASSYGQGNTDTQYF
TRBV6-6	12	.	.	CASSLLEGEQYF
TRBV7-2	15	TRBJ2-1	.	CASSLYGTTQNEQFF
TRBV30	12	.	.	CAPSGRNYEQYF
TRBV10-3	13	TRBJ1-1	.	CATVGGANTEAFF
TRBV3-1	15	TRBJ2-1	.	CASSQGTGRYNEQFF
TRBV12-5	17	TRBJ2-1	.	CASGPSTSGQRYNEQFF
TRBV19	10	TRBJ1-2	.	CASPGGSYTF
TRBV11-1	14	TRBJ2-7	few	CASSPGLAFNEQYF
TRBV29-1	17	TRBJ2-5	.	CSVERPWIVRTHNEQYF
TRBV7-2	16	TRBJ2-6	.	CASSLVSTNGANVLTF
TRBV4-1	16	TRBJ2-1	few	CASSHPGIGSYNEQFF
TRBV11-2	18	TRBJ2-1	.	CASSLAILAGDTYNEQFF
TRBV25-1	17	TRBJ2-3	.	CASSESTSGRRTDTQYF
TRBV7-2	15	TRBJ1-2	.	CASSTPGQGYYGYTF
TRBV9	13	TRBJ1-1	.	CASSVVPADEAFF
TRBV28	20	TRBJ2-6	.	CASSKITGTGVFSGANVLTF
TRBV2	15	TRBJ2-1	few	CASISGTSSYNEQFF
TRBV28	16	TRBJ2-7	.	CASMGTGTRKYDEQYF
TRBV4-3	16	TRBJ1-4	few	CASSPSPGGLNEKLFF
TRBV7-2	14	TRBJ1-1	few	CASSWDSGGTEAFF
TRBV20-1	14	TRBJ2-5	.	CSARKGTEQETQYF
TRBV20-1	15	TRBJ2-5	.	CSARRLTGEANEQYF
TRBV3-1	15	TRBJ1-6	.	CASSPKGERNSPLHF
TRBV6-2/TRBV6-3	15	TRBJ2-7	many	CASSRETPGFSEQYF
TRBV30	12	TRBJ1-2	.	CAWSVSNYGYTF
TRBV11-2	14	TRBJ1-2	.	CASRTGVGNYGYTF
TRBV20-1	13	TRBJ2-7	.	CSARGQYSYEQYF
TRBV27	16	TRBJ2-1	few	CASSLLDPSAYNEQFF
TRBV29-1	12	.	few	CSVGDYAYEQYF
TRBV6-5	15	TRBJ2-5	.	CASTLRRQGSNEQYF
TRBV20-1	14	TRBJ2-5	.	CSARVWQDQETQYF
TRBV7-9	15	TRBJ1-2	few	CASSHGQGVNYGYTF
TRBV6-5	16	TRBJ2-1	once	CTSSYSVAHSYNEQFF
TRBV10-3	17	TRBJ1-1	.	CAIGGQLRAGDNTEAFF
TRBV12-3/TRBV12-4	15	TRBJ2-3	.	CASSSPARSTDTQYF
TRBV5-1	14	TRBJ2-1	.	CASSRSGGVTEQFF
TRBV18	16	TRBJ2-1	.	CASSPPLATTYNEQFF
TRBV20-1	14	TRBJ2-5	few	CSASGTLVWGTQYF
TRBV9	15	TRBJ2-3	.	CTSSGNTTHTDTQYF
TRBV4-1	15	TRBJ2-1	.	CASSQGGLANNEQFF
TRBV29-1	12	TRBJ2-4	many	CSASTGSSIQYF
TRBV29-1	13	TRBJ2-3	few	CSGGRTVRDTQYF
TRBV27	14	TRBJ2-1	few	CASSISGVYNEQFF
TRBV5-1	14	TRBJ1-1	few	CATKPLDSYTEAFF
TRBV12-5	13	TRBJ1-1	few	CASALTGGLEAFF
TRBV9	15	TRBJ2-7	.	CASSVVPTPAYEQYF
TRBV6-5	17	TRBJ1-2	.	CASSSDPTGLRTIGYTF
TRBV25-1	16	TRBJ2-1	.	CASSEGGGSSYNEQFF
TRBV28	12	.	.	CASGGAYNEQYF
TRBV12-3/TRBV12-4	14	TRBJ2-5	.	CASSTGVSYNEQYF
TRBV15	16	TRBJ2-5	many	CATSRDFDRHQETQYF
TRBV12-3/TRBV12-4	12	.	.	CASSLMELEQYF
TRBV6-4	15	TRBJ2-3	few	CASSAHGGGLDTQYF
TRBV4-1	14	TRBJ1-5	.	CASSQENGWQPQHF